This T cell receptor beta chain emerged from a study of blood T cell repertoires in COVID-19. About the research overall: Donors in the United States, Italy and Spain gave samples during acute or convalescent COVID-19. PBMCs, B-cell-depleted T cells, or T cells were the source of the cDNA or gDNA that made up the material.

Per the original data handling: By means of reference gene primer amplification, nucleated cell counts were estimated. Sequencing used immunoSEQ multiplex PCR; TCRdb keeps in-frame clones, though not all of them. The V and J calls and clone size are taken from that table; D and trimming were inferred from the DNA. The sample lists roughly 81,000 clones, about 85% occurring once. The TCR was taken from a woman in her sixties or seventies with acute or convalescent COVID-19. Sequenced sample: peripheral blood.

The CDR3 coding sequence is TGTGCCAGCAGCCATAGAGCCGCTAACTATGGCTACACCTTC. It is translated as CASSHRAANYGYTF. This chain joins TRBV14 and TRBJ1-2, with unresolved D. Germline values: CDR1 SGHDN, CDR2 FVKESK. The ends were cut back, 3 bases at V and 0 bases at J, with 8 bases in the middle. The CDR3 spans 14 residues.